These 27 T cell receptor beta chains share one sample of origin, sequenced in a study of T-cell memory formation after mild COVID-19. MiXCR, run by TCRdb on the 5' RACE reads, gives a single entry per CDR3 protein. This table has 350,000 to 500,000 distinct CDR3 sequences, 20% appearing once. Specimen: PBMCs or a T cell subset sorted from them (not recorded which). The receptors here all came from an adult woman who had mild COVID-19 (a few samples of this study predate the infection). Cell type and time point are not known.

This clonotype appeared a few times. The rearrangement links TRBV4-1 to TRBJ1-5; D is uncertain. Germline loops: CDR1 MGHRA, CDR2 YSYEKL. The CDR3 length is 15 residues. V lost 0 bases to trimming and J lost 0 bases, with 6 bases between them. The CDR3 region is CASSQDPDSNQPQHF. CDR3 DNA: TGCGCCAGCAGCCAAGACCCTGATAGCAATCAGCCCCAGCATTTT.

The V and J genes are TRBV7-2 and TRBJ2-1; D remains ambiguous. The CDR3 loop spans 13 amino acids. V dropped 5 bases and J dropped 3 bases, with 8 bases sitting between them. The germline gives CDR1 SGHTA, CDR2 FQGNSA. In DNA form, the CDR3 reads TGTGCCAGCAGCATTGACCTCTACAATGAGCAGTTCTTC. Protein: CASSIDLYNEQFF.

J is TRBJ2-7 and V is TRBV30; D might be TRBD1 (6 bases). Germline CDR1 is GTSNPN and CDR2 is SVGIG (reference sequence). Trimming took 8 bases from V and 3 from J, leaving 11 bases between them. The CDR3 contains 11 residues. DNA of the CDR3: TGTGCCGGAAGGACAGTCTACGAGCAGTACTTC. Amino acid sequence: CAGRTVYEQYF. Looking up the rest from reference TRBV30 and TRBJ2-7 gives the full variable domain: SQTIHQWPATLVQPVGSPLSLECTVEGTSNPNLYWYRQAAGRGLQLLFYSVGIGQISSEVPQNLSASRPQDRQFILSSKKLLLSDSGFYLCAGRTVYEQYFGPGTRLTVT.

The sample holds a few counts of this clonotype. The chain couples TRBV10-3 to TRBJ2-7; 8 bases are shared with TRBD1. Germline CDR1 reads ENHRY; CDR2 reads SYGVKD. The CDR3 contains 15 residues. V shed 3 bases and J 3 bases; nucleotides not matched to a gene: 7. CDR3 sequence: CAISDGQGDLYEQYF. Written as DNA, the CDR3 is TGTGCCATCAGTGACGGACAGGGAGACCTCTACGAGCAGTACTTC.

V and J are TRBV6-6 and TRBJ1-1, with D possibly matching TRBD1 (5 bases). V lost 5 bases, J lost 1 base, and 17 bases lay in between. The germline gives CDR1 MNHNY, CDR2 SVGAGI (reference sequence). The CDR3 loop spans 16 amino acids. Written as DNA, the CDR3 is TGTGCCAGCAGTACCTGGGGGGGAACCCCGAACACTGAAGCTTTCTTT. This codes for CASSTWGGTPNTEAFF.

The chain has TRBV7-6 and TRBJ2-1; D perhaps matches TRBD2 (6 bases). CDR3 length equals 19 residues. Germline values: CDR1 SGHVS, CDR2 FNYEAQ. Trimming took off 4 bases at V and 12 bases at J, with 34 bases between the two ends. DNA of the CDR3: TGTGCCAGCAGCTCAGGAAAAACGGGAGATCCAGAGCTCCTACGGGTGCAGTTCTTC. Its protein product is CASSSGKTGDPELLRVQFF.

This clonotype was seen a handful of times. This chain uses TRBV12-3 or TRBV12-4 with TRBJ1-1; D possibly corresponds to TRBD1 (6 bases). CDR3 length: 13 amino acids. V lost 6 bases, J lost 1 base, and 9 bases lay in between. CDR3 sequence reads: CASRQQGNTEAFF. DNA for the CDR3: TGTGCCAGCAGACAACAGGGGAACACTGAAGCTTTCTTT.

This clonotype was seen more than once but under ten times. The V call is TRBV7-3, the J call TRBJ1-6; the D gene is possibly TRBD1 (5 bases). V was cut by 1 base and J by 5 bases, with 12 bases left in between. The CDR3 is made up of 16 amino acids. The germline CDR1 and CDR2 sequences are SGHTA and FQGTGA. The CDR3 nucleotides read TGTGCCAGCAGCTTAAGCAGCGGGGGACATAATTCACCCCTCCACTTT. Translation gives CASSLSSGGHNSPLHF.

The chain carries TRBV20-1 and TRBJ1-2; a possible D gene is TRBD1 (5 bases). CDR3 length: 13 residues. Germline-derived CDR1 and CDR2 are DFQATT and SNEGSKA (reference sequence). V gave up 6 bases and J gave up 7 bases, with 18 bases separating them. Written as DNA, the CDR3 is TGCAGTGCCCCTGGCCAGGGCCGAGGTGGCTACACCTTC. The encoded protein is CSAPGQGRGGYTF.

The genes are TRBV7-2 and TRBJ2-2; no definite D call. V lost 2 bases, J lost 0 bases, and 7 bases lay in between. Looked up from germline, CDR1 is SGHTA and CDR2 is FQGNSA. The CDR3 has 15 residues. This CDR3 reads CASSLFPTNTGELFF. The DNA for the CDR3 is TGTGCCAGCAGCTTATTTCCAACGAACACCGGGGAGCTGTTTTTT.

This clonotype has a handful of counts. The chain is built from TRBV25-1 and TRBJ2-3, with D tentatively TRBD2 (5 bases). Trimming pared 0 bases from V and 8 bases from J, leaving 15 bases between. Germline values: CDR1 MGHDK, CDR2 SYGVNS. This CDR3 has 15 amino acids. The CDR3 sequence: CASSEYTVGSGTQYF. The CDR3 nucleotides read TGTGCCAGCAGTGAATACACCGTTGGGAGTGGTACGCAGTATTTT.

The V gene is TRBV21-1, the J gene TRBJ2-4; TRBD2 is the table's D call and was not checked against the DNA. TRBV21-1 is marked as a pseudogene. The CDR3 is 16 amino acids. The CDR3 loop is CASSHRKGRLRNIQYF. In DNA, the CDR3 is TGTGCCAGCAGCCACAGGAAAGGGAGGTTAAGAAACATTCAGTACTTC.

J is TRBJ2-1 and V is TRBV25-1; D is perhaps TRBD2 (6 bases). Deletions cut 1 base from V and 6 bases from J, with 16 bases between. The CDR3 runs to 16 residues. The germline gives CDR1 MGHDK, CDR2 SYGVNS. CDR3 sequence reads: CASSEFGGRGLNEQFF. The CDR3, as DNA: TGTGCCAGCAGTGAATTTGGGGGGAGAGGCCTCAATGAGCAGTTCTTC.

The gene calls are TRBV3-1 and TRBJ2-5; 9 positions agree with TRBD1. This CDR3 region has 14 residues. The junction had 3 bases not matched to a gene; V was cut back by 3 bases and J by 4 bases. Germline V lookup: CDR1 LGHDT, CDR2 YNNKEL (reference sequence). The CDR3 DNA follows: TGTGCCAGCAGCCATCGGACAGGGGTAGAGACCCAGTACTTC. Encoded protein: CASSHRTGVETQYF.

The chain joins TRBV20-1 to TRBJ2-7; 13 bases are a match to TRBD2. The J segment lost 2 bases and the V segment lost 3 bases, leaving 10 bases of the junction unmatched. CDR1 and CDR2 from the germline V gene are DFQATT and SNEGSKA (reference sequence). The CDR3 extends over 17 amino acids. DNA of the CDR3: TGCAGTGCTAGGACACCCGGACTAGCGGGAGTGCCCTACGAGCAGTACTTC. Amino acids: CSARTPGLAGVPYEQYF.

The chain combines TRBV9 with TRBJ1-4, with a possible D match to TRBD1 (5 bases). The CDR3 sequence is 16 residues long. Deletions cut 6 bases from V and 3 bases from J, with 18 bases between. Per the germline V gene, CDR1 is SGDLS and CDR2 is YYNGEE. The CDR3 nucleotides read TGTGCCAGCACCCGAGACGAGGGGAATGCTAATGAAAAACTGTTTTTT. It yields the protein CASTRDEGNANEKLFF.

V and J are TRBV11-2 and TRBJ1-6; unclear D gene. This CDR3 has 16 residues. The germline V gene encodes CDR1 SGHAT and CDR2 FQNNGV. The ends were cut back, 2 bases at V and 9 bases at J, with 17 bases in the middle. In DNA, the CDR3 is TGTGCCAGCAGCTTACCAGTTCTAGGATTGGGTTCACCCCTCCACTTT. Amino acids: CASSLPVLGLGSPLHF.

V and J are TRBV6-5 and TRBJ2-3, with D possibly TRBD2 on 6 matching bases. This CDR3 region has 16 residues. V was shortened by 5 bases and J by 8 bases, with 23 bases between the two germline ends. The germline gives CDR1 MNHEY, CDR2 SVGAGI. This chain's CDR3 is CASSPPRGPTGGTQYF. The CDR3 DNA is TGTGCCAGCAGTCCCCCCCGGGGTCCCACCGGGGGTACGCAGTATTTT.

This sequence joins TRBV5-1 and TRBJ2-1; 14 bases are a match to TRBD2. The length of the CDR3 is 15 residues. The trim removed 4 bases at V and 7 bases at J, leaving 4 bases unmatched. Germline lookup yields CDR1 SGHRS and CDR2 YFSETQ. The DNA of the CDR3 is TGCGCCAGCAGCCAAGGGACTAGCGGGGGAAATGAGCAGTTCTTC. Its protein product is CASSQGTSGGNEQFF.

This chain joins TRBV12-3 or TRBV12-4 and TRBJ2-1; 7 bases line up with TRBD2. The CDR3 sequence is 14 residues long. J was trimmed by 5 bases and V by 2 bases; bases with no gene match: 3. The CDR3 DNA follows: TGTGCCAGCAGTTTAACTAGCGTGCACAATGAGCAGTTCTTC. It codes for CASSLTSVHNEQFF.

There are a few counts of this clonotype. The rearrangement uses TRBV5-6 and TRBJ2-1, with D possibly being TRBD2 (7 bases). This CDR3 contains 17 residues. Germline CDR1 SGHDT, CDR2 YYEEEE. Between the trimmed V and J ends, which lost 1 base and 8 bases, there was a span of 22 bases. CDR3 coding DNA: TGTGCCAGCAGCTTGATTGGGGCGGGGGCCGCGCGGGATGAGCAGTTCTTC. Its protein product is CASSLIGAGAARDEQFF. Based on the CDR3 plus reference TRBV5-6 and TRBJ2-1, the full variable domain is DAGVTQSPTHLIKTRGQQVTLRCSPKSGHDTVSWYQQALGQGPQFIFQYYEEEERQRGNFPDRFSGHQFPNYSSELNVNALLLGDSALYLCASSLIGAGAARDEQFFGPGTRLTVL.

The rearrangement uses TRBV24-1 and TRBJ2-7; D is perhaps TRBD2 (6 bases). Trimming shortened V by 4 bases and J by 9 bases, and 12 bases separated the two germline ends. The CDR3 sequence is 12 residues long. Per germline, CDR1 KGHDR and CDR2 SFDVKD. CDR3 sequence: CATSEKGLGQYF. Here the CDR3 DNA reads TGTGCCACCAGTGAAAAGGGACTCGGGCAGTACTTC.

This clonotype was seen many times. This chain joins TRBV7-9 and TRBJ1-2, with D possibly matching TRBD1 (5 bases). V dropped 5 bases and J dropped 7 bases, with 20 bases sitting between them. The V gene's germline CDR1 is SEHNR and CDR2 FQNEAQ (reference sequence). CDR3 length equals 15 residues. CDR3 in DNA: TGTGCCAGCAGCACAGCTGCCATCAGGGAGACTGGCTACACCTTC. This translates into CASSTAAIRETGYTF.

The rearrangement uses TRBV5-4 and TRBJ2-1, with unresolved D. V lost 0 bases and J 1 base, leaving 2 bases between the germline ends. Germline V gives CDR1 SGHNT, CDR2 YYREEE (reference sequence). This CDR3 comprises 13 residues. Here the CDR3 reads CASSLESYNEQFF. CDR3 in DNA: TGTGCCAGCAGCTTGGAGTCCTACAATGAGCAGTTCTTC.

The CDR3 loop is CASSPLGQGGRHNEQFF. CDR3 nucleotide sequence: TGTGCCAGCTCACCTCTCGGACAGGGGGGAAGGCACAATGAGCAGTTCTTC. This chain uses TRBV18 with TRBJ2-1, with 10 positions matching TRBD1. This CDR3 has 17 amino acids. Germline assignment: CDR1 KGHSH and CDR2 LQKENI. J was trimmed by 5 bases and V by 3 bases; bases with no gene match: 10.

This clonotype was observed a handful of times. The chain uses TRBV24-1 and TRBJ1-1, with D possibly being TRBD1 (6 bases). Germline-derived CDR1 and CDR2 are KGHDR and SFDVKD. Trimming took off 6 bases at V and 7 bases at J, with 11 bases between the two ends. The CDR3 contains 12 residues. CDR3 DNA: TGTGCCACCAGTTCGCACAGGGATGAAGCTTTCTTT. Translated, it gives CATSSHRDEAFF.

This clonotype showed up just a few times. The chain is built from TRBV7-2 and TRBJ1-5, with unresolved D. V dropped 3 bases and J dropped 3 bases, with 12 bases sitting between them. Germline V lookup: CDR1 SGHTA, CDR2 FQGNSA. CDR3 size: 15 residues. The CDR3 loop is CASSFGQALNQPQHF. The CDR3 DNA reads TGTGCCAGCAGCTTTGGGCAGGCCCTCAATCAGCCCCAGCATTTT.